This is a list of T cell receptor beta chains from one sample in a study of identical twins. TCRdb ran MiXCR on the 5' RACE reads and lists one entry per CDR3 protein. The data show about 220,000 distinct CDR3 sequences, 5% to 7% seen once. This sample was also put to use in a study of T cells expressing NK-cell markers.

The sample taken for sequencing was CD8+ T cells sorted from blood. Receptor source: a woman younger than 30 in good health. CDR3s include the opening cysteine and the closing phenylalanine or tryptophan. A D gene is named only where the DNA matches it firmly. Expanded clones get a size class; other rows say once, few or many, or leave the size out.

>many|TRBV7-9|TRBJ2-3|NA
CASTASDTQYF
TGTGCCAGCACCGCCTCGGATACGCAGTATTTT
>many|TRBV4-1|TRBJ2-7|TRBD1
CASSQNRGRIYEQYF
TGCGCCAGCAGCCAAAACAGGGGGCGAATTTACGAGCAGTACTTC
>NA|TRBV10-1|TRBJ1-2|NA
CASSVDRNYGYTF
TGCGCCAGCAGTGTCGATCGAAACTATGGCTACACCTTC
>few|TRBV2|TRBJ2-6|TRBD2
CALKRTGGTGANVLTF
TGTGCCCTAAAGCGTACGGGAGGGACGGGGGCCAACGTCCTGACTTTC
>NA|TRBV10-3|TRBJ2-2|TRBD1
CAIPTGVTGELFF
TGTGCCATCCCGACAGGGGTAACCGGGGAGCTGTTTTTT
>NA|TRBV4-3|TRBJ2-1|TRBD1
CASSQLPGGSSYNEQFF
TGCGCCAGCAGCCAGCTTCCAGGGGGAAGCTCCTACAATGAGCAGTTCTTC
>few|TRBV5-6|TRBJ2-7|NA
CASSRATESYEQYF
TGTGCCAGCAGCCGCGCGACAGAAAGTTACGAGCAGTACTTC
>many|TRBV5-1|TRBJ2-1|TRBD2
CASSLAFAGGRNEQFF
TGCGCCAGCAGCTTGGCCTTTGCGGGAGGGCGGAATGAGCAGTTCTTC
>NA|TRBV20-1|TRBJ2-1|TRBD1
CSAPEPDRAYNEQFF
TGCAGTGCTCCAGAGCCGGACAGGGCCTACAATGAGCAGTTCTTC
>NA|TRBV5-1|TRBJ2-1|NA
CASSPDASSYNEQFF
TGCGCCAGCAGCCCTGACGCAAGCTCCTACAATGAGCAGTTCTTC
>many|TRBV20-1|TRBJ2-7|TRBD1
CSATTGDVYEQYF
TGCAGTGCAACGACAGGGGACGTCTACGAGCAGTACTTC
>many|TRBV3-1|TRBJ2-7|NA
CASSPSAGASYEQYF
TGTGCCAGCAGCCCCTCGGCGGGCGCGTCCTACGAGCAGTACTTC
>many|TRBV12-3/TRBV12-4|TRBJ2-2|NA
CASSLEAGELFF
TGTGCCAGCAGTTTAGAAGCCGGGGAGCTGTTTTTT
>NA|TRBV6-1|TRBJ1-6|NA
CASSAGTDNSPLHF
TGTGCCAGCAGCGCCGGGACGGATAATTCACCCCTCCACTTT
>few|TRBV6-2/TRBV6-3|TRBJ2-6|NA
CASTQPAPSGANVLTF
TGTGCCAGCACTCAACCGGCCCCCTCTGGGGCCAACGTCCTGACTTTC
>many|TRBV12-3/TRBV12-4|TRBJ2-1|NA
CASSSGTSWEQFF
TGTGCCAGCAGCTCCGGGACTTCTTGGGAGCAGTTCTTC
>many|TRBV5-6|TRBJ2-1|NA
CASSLNYNEQFF
TGTGCCAGCAGCTTGAACTACAATGAGCAGTTCTTC
>NA|TRBV5-1|TRBJ2-3|NA
CASSLAPPWGAGRDTQYF
TGCGCCAGCAGCTTGGCCCCTCCCTGGGGGGCAGGGAGGGATACGCAGTATTTT
>NA|TRBV2|TRBJ2-7|NA
CASSERGAAYEQYF
TGTGCCAGCAGTGAACGGGGGGCTGCCTACGAGCAGTACTTC
>NA|TRBV7-9|TRBJ1-1|NA
CASSETTENTEAFF
TGTGCCAGCAGCGAGACTACAGAGAACACTGAAGCTTTCTTT
>many|TRBV20-1|TRBJ2-2|NA
CSATDWDTGELFF
TGCAGTGCTACAGACTGGGACACCGGGGAGCTGTTTTTT
>many|TRBV28|TRBJ1-1|NA
CASSYEGRNTEAFF
TGTGCCAGCAGTTACGAGGGGCGGAACACTGAAGCTTTCTTT
>few|TRBV6-2/TRBV6-3|TRBJ2-3|NA
CASVGTDTQYF
TGTGCCAGCGTCGGGACAGATACGCAGTATTTT
>many|TRBV12-3/TRBV12-4|TRBJ2-1|TRBD2
CASSFGTIKDEQFF
TGTGCCAGCAGTTTCGGGACTATAAAGGATGAGCAGTTCTTC
>many|TRBV7-8|TRBJ2-1|TRBD2
CASSRTSINEQFF
TGTGCCAGCAGCCGGACTAGTATTAATGAGCAGTTCTTC
>many|TRBV10-3|TRBJ2-7|NA
CAISDRDKTYEQYF
TGTGCCATCAGTGATAGGGACAAGACCTACGAGCAGTACTTC
>few|TRBV20-1|TRBJ1-6|TRBD1
CSARGATGRNSPLHF
TGCAGTGCTAGAGGGGCGACAGGGAGAAATTCACCCCTCCACTTT